The present entry profiles one TCR beta chain with its context. This clone's antigen is unknown. Base qualities were left out, and no much larger clone turns up one base away. These data originate in a study of T cell responses to AZD1222 COVID-19 vaccine (dated by TCRdb to about 2021). For context, the study as a whole: TCR sequencing covered more than 230 trial participants: roughly 200 given two doses of AZD1222 and 26 given two doses of MenACWY control vaccine. Trial participants were enrolled by age into 18-55, 56-69 and 70-plus year subgroups, with roughly 160, 29 and 62 TCR-sequenced participants respectively.

From its cysteine to its phenylalanine, the CDR3 spans 15 amino acids. Of all the DNA, just the CDR3 is kept, 45 bases in frame from base 1. V loses 1 base of germline sequence and J loses 2 bases, and the interval between the two ends is 11 bases. The germline V gene (reference sequence) provides CDR1 LGHDT and CDR2 YNNKEL. Sample time point, as interpreted from the label and publication: about 28 days (+/-7) after the second vaccine dose. AZD1222 recipients whose second dose came at about 4 weeks and those whose second dose came at about 12 weeks were combined into one group, since spike-specific TCR depth and breadth did not differ between the two schedules. The vaccinee samples were drawn from two UK trials, COV001 and COV002, one of which was a single-blind randomized controlled phase 2/3 trial testing AZD1222 (ChAdOx1 nCoV-19) in healthy adults. Trial participant PBMC samples were collected at day 0 and day 28 after the second dose for TCRbeta chain sequencing.

The CDR3 regions of human TCRbeta chains were analyzed by immunosequencing. The original pipeline was this. TCRs in the repertoires were matched against a reference library of SARS-CoV-2-specific TCRs that had been generated with the MIRA antigen-specificity platform. Breadth was defined as the fraction of unique TCRs that were SARS-CoV-2-associated, and depth was defined as the fraction of total T cells that were SARS-CoV-2-associated. Using the MIRA data, each spike-specific TCR was mapped to the spike region that the TCR reacts to and placed in a CD4 or CD8 class. Log10-transformed breadth and depth values were compared by one-way ANOVA with Sidak's multiple comparisons tests. TCRdb obtained this table from immuneACCESS and retained in-frame rearrangements with V and J assigned. These tables miss some clones; where compared with another copy, unresolved V genes account for less than half of the shortfall, and the remainder is unexplained. V and J calls and clone size are copied from that table; D and trimming were computed from the DNA. This sample comprises some 170,000 clones, 90% to 95% of them detected only once. 5.1% of the sample is held by the ten biggest clonotypes.

General conclusions and limits of the study: Participants were mostly white British, with more females than males. The authors suggested clonal diversity may have been underestimated. Conclusions about previously exposed vaccinees are limited because only six or seven AZD1222 recipients were SARS-CoV-2 seropositive at baseline. Because no day 14 peak-response samples were available, repertoires were characterized only after the peak T cell response. A significant rise in spike-specific TCR breadth and depth was observed after two AZD1222 doses relative to day 0 and relative to MenACWY recipients. The 56-69-year group was small, and its depth increase did not reach significance, likely because of low power. The whole spike protein was spanned by vaccine-associated CD4 TCRs, and dominant responses were seen in regions 160-218 and 743-854. Nearly half of unique spike-specific TCRs reportedly recognized epitopes outside regions mutated in the B.1.351 and B.1.1.7 variants.

The sequencing used peripheral blood, collected 28 days after the second AZD1222 dose. The chain joins TRBV3-1 (or the pseudogene TRBV3-2) to TRBJ2-5; matching of 5 bases hints at TRBD1 as the D gene. This clonotype was obtained from an adult who received the AZD1222 COVID-19 vaccine. The DNA reads TGTGCCAGCAGCCAAGTCACAGGTCAGCAAGAGACCCAGTACTTC. This gives the protein CASSQVTGQQETQYF.